Ten or more counts support the clone carrying this T cell receptor (beta chain). Its antigen is currently unknown. V lost 5 bases and J 1 base, leaving 10 bases between the germline ends. This CDR3 comprises 14 residues. Germline V CDR1 and CDR2: SGHTA, FQGNSA. The data are from a study of T-cell memory formation after mild COVID-19. Whole-study results and caveats: A second wave expanding day 15 to 37 was CD4+-biased; contracting clones were balanced. Contracting CD4+ clones lay largely in CM and EM, with CD8+ ones residing in EMRA.

TCRdb re-analysed the 5' RACE reads in MiXCR, keeping a single row per CDR3 protein. The sample yields 550,000 to 700,000 distinct CDR3 sequences, 15% to 20% seen once. This clonotype was sampled from an adult woman who had mild COVID-19 (a few samples of this study predate the infection). Cell type and time point are not known. The sample comprised PBMCs or a T cell subset sorted from them (not recorded which). The J gene is TRBJ2-3, the V gene TRBV7-2; maybe TRBD2 (5 bases). The CDR3 is CASSPGAGTDTQYF. CDR3 nucleotides: TGTGCCAGCAGCCCCGGAGCGGGCACAGATACGCAGTATTTT.